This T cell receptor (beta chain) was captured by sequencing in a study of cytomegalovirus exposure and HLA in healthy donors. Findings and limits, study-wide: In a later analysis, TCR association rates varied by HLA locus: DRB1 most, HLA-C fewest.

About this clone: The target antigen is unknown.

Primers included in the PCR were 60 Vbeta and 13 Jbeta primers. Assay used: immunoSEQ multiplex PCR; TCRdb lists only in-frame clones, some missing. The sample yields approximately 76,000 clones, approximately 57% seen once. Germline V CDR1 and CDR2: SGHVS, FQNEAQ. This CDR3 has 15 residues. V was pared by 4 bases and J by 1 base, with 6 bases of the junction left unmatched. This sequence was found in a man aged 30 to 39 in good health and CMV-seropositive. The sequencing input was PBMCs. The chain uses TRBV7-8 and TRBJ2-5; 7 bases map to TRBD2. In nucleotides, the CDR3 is TGTGCCAGCAGCTACCTCGGGACTACCCAAGAGACCCAGTACTTC. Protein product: CASSYLGTTQETQYF.